This TCR beta chain comes out of a study of OX40 agonist ivuxolimab in advanced cancers. As for the study in general: Among those enrolled, mean age was around 55 years (range roughly 20 to 79) and approximately 83% were male. Study results and limitations: Antigen targets of the expanded peripheral T cells went undetermined.

With regard to this clone: What it binds is not known.

Clones were sequenced by immunoSEQ multiplex PCR, and TCRdb holds only the in-frame ones, with some missing. The sample contains tens of thousands of clones, almost 90% of which appear only once. Peripheral blood came from all dose cohorts at three timepoints. The germline gives CDR1 LNHDA, CDR2 SQIVND (reference sequence). The CDR3 is made up of 18 amino acids. Trimming at V came to 3 bases and at J to 1 base, leaving 13 bases not matched to a gene. The clonotype comes from an adult with an advanced solid tumor such as melanoma, head and neck, liver or kidney cancer. The chain couples TRBV19 to TRBJ2-3, with TRBD2 matching 7 bases. Specimen: CD4+ or CD8+ T cells sorted from blood, collected in a trial of the OX40 agonist ivuxolimab. CDR3 nucleotide sequence: TGTGCCAGTAGTATTTTAGGGGCTAGCGGACTCCGCACAGATACGCAGTATTTT. The encoded protein is CASSILGASGLRTDTQYF.